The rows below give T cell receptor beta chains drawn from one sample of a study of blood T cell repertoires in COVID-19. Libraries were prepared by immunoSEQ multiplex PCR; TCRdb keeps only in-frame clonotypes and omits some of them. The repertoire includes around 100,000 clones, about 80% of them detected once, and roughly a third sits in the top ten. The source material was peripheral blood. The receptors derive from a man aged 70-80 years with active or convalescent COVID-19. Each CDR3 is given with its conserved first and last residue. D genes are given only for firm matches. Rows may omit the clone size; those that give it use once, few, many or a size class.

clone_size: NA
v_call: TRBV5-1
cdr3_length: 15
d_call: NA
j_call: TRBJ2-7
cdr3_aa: CASSPAGVSSYEQYF
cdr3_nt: TGCGCCAGCAGCCCGGCCGGGGTCTCCTCCTACGAGCAGTACTTC

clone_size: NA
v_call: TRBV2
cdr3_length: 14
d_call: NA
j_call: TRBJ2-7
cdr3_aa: CASSVRLSTYEQYF
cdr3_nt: TGTGCCAGCAGTGTGAGGTTATCAACCTACGAGCAGTACTTC

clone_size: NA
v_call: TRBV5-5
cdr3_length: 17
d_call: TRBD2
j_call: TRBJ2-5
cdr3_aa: CASSFGLGLAVQETQYF
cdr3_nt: TGTGCCAGCAGCTTTGGTCTCGGGCTAGCGGTTCAAGAGACCCAGTACTTC

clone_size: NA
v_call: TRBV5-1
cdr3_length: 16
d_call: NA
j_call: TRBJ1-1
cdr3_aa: CASSLMGAGVNTEAFF
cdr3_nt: TGCGCCAGCAGCTTGATGGGGGCGGGGGTGAACACTGAAGCTTTCTTT

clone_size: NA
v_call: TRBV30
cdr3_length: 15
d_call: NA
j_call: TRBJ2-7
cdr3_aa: CAWSPRTGSSYEQYF
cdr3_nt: TGTGCCTGGAGTCCCCGGACGGGAAGCTCCTACGAGCAGTACTTC

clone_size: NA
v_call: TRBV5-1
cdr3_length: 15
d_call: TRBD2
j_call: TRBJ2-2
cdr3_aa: CASRALAGNSGELFF
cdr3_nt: TGCGCCAGCAGAGCTCTAGCGGGAAACAGCGGGGAGCTGTTTTTT

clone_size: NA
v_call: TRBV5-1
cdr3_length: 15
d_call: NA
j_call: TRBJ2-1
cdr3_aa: CASSSYPGVDNEQFF
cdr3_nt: TGCGCCAGCAGCTCCTATCCCGGGGTGGACAATGAGCAGTTCTTC

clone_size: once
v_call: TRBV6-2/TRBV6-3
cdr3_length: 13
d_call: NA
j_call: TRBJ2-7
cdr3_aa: CASSYSYSYEQYF
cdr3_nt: TGTGCCAGCAGTTATTCCTACAGCTACGAGCAGTACTTC

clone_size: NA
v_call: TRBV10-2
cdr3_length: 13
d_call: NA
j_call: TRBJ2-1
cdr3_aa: CATQGQRYNEQFF
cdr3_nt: TGCGCCACCCAGGGACAACGTTACAATGAGCAGTTCTTC

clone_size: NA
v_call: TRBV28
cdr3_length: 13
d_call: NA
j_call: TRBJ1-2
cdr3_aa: CASSPDSYYGYTF
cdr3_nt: TGTGCCAGCAGTCCCGACAGCTACTATGGCTACACCTTC

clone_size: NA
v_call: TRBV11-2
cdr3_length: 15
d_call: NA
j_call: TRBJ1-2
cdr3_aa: CASSLGRAQAYGYTF
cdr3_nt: TGTGCCAGCAGCTTAGGGAGGGCTCAAGCCTATGGCTACACCTTC

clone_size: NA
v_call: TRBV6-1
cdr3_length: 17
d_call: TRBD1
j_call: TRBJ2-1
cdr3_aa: CASSEEVRQGSYNEQFF
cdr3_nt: TGTGCCAGCAGTGAAGAAGTACGACAGGGCAGCTACAATGAGCAGTTCTTC

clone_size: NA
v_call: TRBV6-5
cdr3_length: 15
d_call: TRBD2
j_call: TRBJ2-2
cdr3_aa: CASSYTSGGAGELFF
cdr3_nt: TGTGCCAGCAGTTACACTAGCGGGGGGGCCGGGGAGCTGTTTTTT

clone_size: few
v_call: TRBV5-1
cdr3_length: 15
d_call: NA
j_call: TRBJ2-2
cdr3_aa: CASSRDSGLSGELFF
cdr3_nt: TGCGCCAGCAGTCGAGACAGCGGGTTGTCTGGGGAGCTGTTTTTT

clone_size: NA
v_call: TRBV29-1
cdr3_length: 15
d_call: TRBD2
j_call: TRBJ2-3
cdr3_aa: CSVDRSGRATDTQYF
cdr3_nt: TGCAGCGTTGACCGGAGCGGGAGGGCGACAGATACGCAGTATTTT

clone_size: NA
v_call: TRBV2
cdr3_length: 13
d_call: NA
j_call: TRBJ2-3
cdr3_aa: CATQGGGVDTQYF
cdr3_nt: TGTGCCACACAGGGGGGGGGTGTGGATACGCAGTATTTT

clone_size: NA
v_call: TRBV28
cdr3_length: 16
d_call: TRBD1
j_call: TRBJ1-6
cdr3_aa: CASSSGQRSYNSPLHF
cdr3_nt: TGTGCCAGCAGTTCGGGACAGAGGAGCTATAATTCACCCCTCCACTTT

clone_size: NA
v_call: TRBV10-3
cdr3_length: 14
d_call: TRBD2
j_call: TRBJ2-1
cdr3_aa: CASATSGGVNEQFF
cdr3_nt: TGTGCCAGCGCGACTAGCGGGGGGGTGAATGAGCAGTTCTTC

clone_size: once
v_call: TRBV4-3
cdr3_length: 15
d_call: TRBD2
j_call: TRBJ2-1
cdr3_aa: CASSQGGLAGDEQFF
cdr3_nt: TGCGCCAGCAGCCAAGGGGGACTAGCGGGCGATGAGCAGTTCTTC

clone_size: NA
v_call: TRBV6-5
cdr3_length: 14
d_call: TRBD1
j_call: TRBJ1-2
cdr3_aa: CASSSDRGRNGYTF
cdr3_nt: TGTGCCAGCAGTTCCGACAGGGGCAGGAATGGCTACACCTTC

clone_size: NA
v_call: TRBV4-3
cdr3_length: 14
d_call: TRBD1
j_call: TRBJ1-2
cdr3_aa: CASSRGTGGNGYTF
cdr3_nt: TGCGCCAGCAGCCGGGGGACAGGGGGAAATGGCTACACCTTC

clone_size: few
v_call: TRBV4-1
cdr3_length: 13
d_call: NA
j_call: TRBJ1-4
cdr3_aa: CASSQDLDEKLFF
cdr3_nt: TGCGCCAGCAGCCAAGATCTTGATGAAAAACTGTTTTTT

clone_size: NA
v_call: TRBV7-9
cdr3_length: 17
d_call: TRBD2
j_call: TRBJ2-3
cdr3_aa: CASSSLIAGKSTDTQYF
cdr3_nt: TGTGCCAGCAGCTCCCTGATAGCGGGTAAGAGCACAGATACGCAGTATTTT

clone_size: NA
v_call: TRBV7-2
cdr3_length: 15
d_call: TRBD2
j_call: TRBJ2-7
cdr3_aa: CASSRGVGVLHEQYF
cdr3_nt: TGTGCCAGCAGCCGGGGGGTTGGTGTTCTCCACGAGCAGTACTTC

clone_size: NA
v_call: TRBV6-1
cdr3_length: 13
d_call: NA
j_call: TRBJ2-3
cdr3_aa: CASSEGLQQTQYF
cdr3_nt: TGTGCCAGCAGTGAGGGGCTACAGCAGACGCAGTATTTT

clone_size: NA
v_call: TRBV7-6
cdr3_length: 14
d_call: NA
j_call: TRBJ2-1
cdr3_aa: CASSFGSSYNEQFF
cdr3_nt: TGTGCCAGCAGCTTCGGGAGCTCCTACAATGAGCAGTTCTTC

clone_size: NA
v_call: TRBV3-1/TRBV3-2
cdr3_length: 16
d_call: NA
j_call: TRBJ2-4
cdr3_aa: CASSQPGNLAKNIQYF
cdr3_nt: TGTGCCAGCAGCCAACCGGGAAACTTAGCCAAAAACATTCAGTACTTC

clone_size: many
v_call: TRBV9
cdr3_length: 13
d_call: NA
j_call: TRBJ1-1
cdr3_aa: CASSVAAGTEAFF
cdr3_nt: TGTGCCAGCAGCGTAGCGGCGGGGACTGAAGCTTTCTTT